This T cell receptor (beta chain) was found in a study of vaccination effects on CD4 cells after COVID-19. Study details: Sampling occurred a median 72 days post second dose, range 14 to 241.

After expansion with viral peptide pools in the ViraFEST assay, antigen-specific CD4+ T cells were sequenced. At the end of roughly 9 days of culture, CD4+ T cells were isolated. Participants received two doses of either the BNT162b2 or mRNA-1273 vaccine. Recipients of the vaccine had no prior SARS-CoV-2 infection and negative nucleocapsid antibodies. The germline CDR1 and CDR2 sequences are KGHSH and LQKENI. The CDR3 is 13 amino acids. Trimming removed 2 bases from V and 3 bases from J, with 8 bases in between. Repertoires were generated with immunoSEQ multiplex PCR, while TCRdb's copy carries only in-frame clones and drops some. The sample has about 27,000 clones, approximately 83% seen once. About this clone itself: Its antigen is not known.

Study conclusions and caveats: Infection- and vaccine-induced clones contracted markedly late after vaccination. There was only 1 of 255 vaccine-induced clones in healthy vaccinees that cross-reacted with common cold coronaviruses.

This TCR came from a human donor who received a COVID-19 vaccine. Some clones in this sample may be carry-over from other donors' samples. The material sequenced was CD4+ T cells from PBMCs cultured with HCoV-NL63 spike peptides, taken after COVID-19 vaccination. The chain carries TRBV18 and TRBJ2-7; TRBD1 might be the D (5 bases). The chain's CDR3 is CASSPRTNYEQYV. DNA of the CDR3: TGTGCCAGCTCACCAAGGACAAACTACGAGCAGTACGTC.